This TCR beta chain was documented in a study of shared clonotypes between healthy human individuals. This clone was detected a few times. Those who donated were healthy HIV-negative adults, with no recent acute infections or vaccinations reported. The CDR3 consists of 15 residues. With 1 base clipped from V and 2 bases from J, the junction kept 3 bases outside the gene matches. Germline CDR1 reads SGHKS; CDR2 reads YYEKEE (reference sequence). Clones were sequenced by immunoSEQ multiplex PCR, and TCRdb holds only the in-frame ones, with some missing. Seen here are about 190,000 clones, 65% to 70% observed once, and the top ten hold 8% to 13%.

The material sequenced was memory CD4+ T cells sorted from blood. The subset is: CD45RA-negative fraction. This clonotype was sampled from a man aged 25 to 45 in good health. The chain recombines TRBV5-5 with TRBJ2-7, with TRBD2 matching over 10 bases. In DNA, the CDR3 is TGTGCCAGCAGCTTGATAGCGGGAGGACCCTACGAGCAGTACTTC. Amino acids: CASSLIAGGPYEQYF.